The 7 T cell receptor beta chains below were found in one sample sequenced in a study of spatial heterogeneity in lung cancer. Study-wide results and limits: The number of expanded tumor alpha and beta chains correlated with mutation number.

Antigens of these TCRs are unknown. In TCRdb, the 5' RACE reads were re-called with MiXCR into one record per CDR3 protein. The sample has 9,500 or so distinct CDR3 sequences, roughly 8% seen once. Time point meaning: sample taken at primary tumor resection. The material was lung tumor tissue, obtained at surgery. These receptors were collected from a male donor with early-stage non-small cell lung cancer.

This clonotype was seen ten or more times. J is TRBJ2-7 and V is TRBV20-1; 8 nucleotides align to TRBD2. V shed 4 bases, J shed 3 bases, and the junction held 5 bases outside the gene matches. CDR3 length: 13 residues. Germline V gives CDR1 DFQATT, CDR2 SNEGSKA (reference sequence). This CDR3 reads CSATTGGSYEQYF. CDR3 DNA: TGCAGTGCTACTACGGGGGGGAGCTACGAGCAGTACTTC.

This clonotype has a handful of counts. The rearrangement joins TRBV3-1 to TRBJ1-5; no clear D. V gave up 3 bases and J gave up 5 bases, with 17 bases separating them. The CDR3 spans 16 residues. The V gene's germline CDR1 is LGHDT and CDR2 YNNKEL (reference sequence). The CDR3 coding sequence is TGTGCCAGCAGCCAGGAAGGTCTAGGGAGGGATCAGCCCCAGCATTTT. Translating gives CASSQEGLGRDQPQHF.

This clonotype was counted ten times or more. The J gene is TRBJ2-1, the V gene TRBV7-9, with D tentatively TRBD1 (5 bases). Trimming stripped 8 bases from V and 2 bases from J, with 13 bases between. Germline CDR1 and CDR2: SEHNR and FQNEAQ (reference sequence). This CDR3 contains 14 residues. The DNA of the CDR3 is TGTGCCAGCTATAAGCTAGGGGCCTACAATGAGCAGTTCTTC. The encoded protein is CASYKLGAYNEQFF.

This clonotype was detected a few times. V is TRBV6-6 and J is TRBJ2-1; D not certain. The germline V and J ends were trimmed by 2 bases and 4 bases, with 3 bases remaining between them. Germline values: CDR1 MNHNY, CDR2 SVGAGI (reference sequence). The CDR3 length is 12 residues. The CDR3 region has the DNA TGTGCCAGCAGTTACGGGTACAATGAGCAGTTCTTC. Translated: CASSYGYNEQFF.

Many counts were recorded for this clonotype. In nucleotides, the CDR3 is TGCAGTGCTAGAGCCTCCGGGACAGGGCGCACCGGGGAGCTGTTTTTT. This translates into CSARASGTGRTGELFF. The chain links TRBV20-1 to TRBJ2-2; 9 positions match TRBD1. The CDR3 contains 16 residues. Germline loops: CDR1 DFQATT, CDR2 SNEGSKA (reference sequence). The V and J ends lost 1 base and 4 bases, in that order; junction bases with no gene match: 7.

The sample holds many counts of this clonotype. CDR3 coding DNA: TGCGCCAGCAGCTTGAGGGAGCAGGCTGGGGCCAACGTCCTGACTTTC. This translates into CASSLREQAGANVLTF. The chain combines TRBV5-1 with TRBJ2-6; D is perhaps TRBD2 (5 bases). Germline V CDR1 and CDR2: SGHRS, YFSETQ. V lost 1 base to trimming and J lost 2 bases, with 10 bases between them. This CDR3 has 16 amino acids.

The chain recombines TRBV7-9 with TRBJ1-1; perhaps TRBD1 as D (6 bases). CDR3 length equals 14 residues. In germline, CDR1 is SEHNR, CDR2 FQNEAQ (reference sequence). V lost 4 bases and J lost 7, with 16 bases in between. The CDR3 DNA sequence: TGTGCCAGCAGCTCCGGGGGCTCCTCGGGTGAAGCTTTCTTT. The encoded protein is CASSSGGSSGEAFF. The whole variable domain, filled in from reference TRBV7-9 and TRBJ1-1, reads DTGVSQNPRHKITKRGQNVTFRCDPISEHNRLYWYRQTLGQGPEFLTYFQNEAQLEKSRLLSDRFSAERPKGSFSTLEIQRTEQGDSAMYLCASSSGGSSGEAFFGQGTRLTVV.